This TCR beta chain was obtained from a study of T-cell reconstitution after alpha-beta-depleted transplantation in children. The study's findings and limits: The high TCRbeta diversity at day 60 in some patients came from surviving recipient T cells and thymic progenitors. The main origin of T-cell counts and diversity one year after transplant was newly produced T cells.

Only a few counts were recorded for this clonotype. Its antigen is unidentified. Unique molecular identifiers were incorporated during preparation of the TCRbeta library. TCRdb recomputed calls from the PCR reads with MiXCR, one row per CDR3 protein. The sample records approximately 1,000,000 distinct CDR3 sequences, around 30% being singletons. The sample was PBMCs, mostly from graft donor cells, taken 360 days after TCRalphabeta/CD19-depleted stem cell transplant. This TCR was recovered from a boy less than two years old who had a stem cell transplant for SCID, so the T cells may come from the graft donor.

CDR3 region: CASMDRPNTGELFF. In nucleotides, the CDR3 is TGCGCCAGCATGGACAGACCGAACACCGGGGAGCTGTTTTTT. The chain couples TRBV5-1 to TRBJ2-2; tentatively, D is TRBD1 (6 bases). The V and J ends lost 6 bases and 0 bases respectively, with 9 bases between them. This CDR3 is 14 amino acids long. The germline V gene has CDR1 SGHRS and CDR2 YFSETQ.